This is a list of T cell receptor beta chains from one sample in a study of T-cell reconstitution after alpha-beta-depleted transplantation in children. One entry per CDR3 protein results from TCRdb running MiXCR on the PCR reads. The table records 130,000 or so distinct CDR3 sequences, 8% to 10% of them present only once. The sequenced sample was PBMCs, mostly from graft donor cells, obtained 180 days after TCRalphabeta/CD19-depleted stem cell transplant. The source of these receptors is a girl younger than two who had a stem cell transplant for combined immunodeficiency, so the T cells may come from the graft donor. CDR3s include the opening cysteine and the closing phenylalanine or tryptophan. Fields, in order: V gene, clone size, J gene, CDR3 protein. Expanded clones get a size class; other rows say once, few or many, or leave the size out.

>TRBV6-1|few|TRBJ2-7
CASSEASFYEQYF
>TRBV4-3|.|TRBJ2-3
CASSQQGRSTESQYF
>TRBV7-6|.|TRBJ1-5
CASSLGGRTPQHF
>TRBV5-1|many|TRBJ2-2
CASSLVLASNTGELFF
>TRBV10-3|.|TRBJ2-2
CAISESTIRNTGELFF
>TRBV27|few|TRBJ2-2
CASSSPDRIGLFF
>TRBV7-3|few|TRBJ2-7
CASSHGQTYEQYF
>TRBV12-3/TRBV12-4|.|TRBJ2-5
CASSYGGATQETQYF
>TRBV7-2|.|TRBJ1-1
CASSWRGRANTEAFF
>TRBV5-6|.|TRBJ1-5
CASSLGSGQPQHF
>TRBV5-1|.|TRBJ2-3
CASSFLPGLAGEGTDTQYF
>TRBV29-1|.|TRBJ2-5
CSVCPERETQYF
>TRBV7-9|.|TRBJ2-1
CASSLGGTGGLYNEQFF
>TRBV29-1|.|TRBJ2-7
CSVESQGGPAYEQYF
>TRBV6-1|few|TRBJ2-7
CASSLHRGYYEQYF
>TRBV18|many|TRBJ2-1
CASSPRLAGGYYNEQFF
>TRBV20-1|.|TRBJ1-6
CSAPGGFDSPLHF
>TRBV12-3/TRBV12-4|.|TRBJ1-2
CASSPSAIGGYTF
>TRBV11-2|few|TRBJ2-7
CASSTYRDRGSYEQYF
>TRBV9|.|TRBJ2-2
CASSGRVSAPNTGELFF
>TRBV7-9|few|TRBJ2-1
CASRPTGSSYNEQFF
>TRBV20-1|few|TRBJ1-2
CSAVGRAEGGYTF
>TRBV7-6|.|TRBJ2-7
CASSPPGGMHEQYF
>TRBV12-3/TRBV12-4|.|TRBJ1-5
CASSLGQGTSNQPQHF